The entry below describes one TCR beta chain. What it binds is unknown. Here immunoSEQ multiplex PCR was the method, and the copy in TCRdb shows in-frame clones only, minus some. The sample carries some 39,000 clones, approximately 80% recorded once. This sample is drawn from a study of OX40 agonist ivuxolimab in advanced cancers. Whole-study results and caveats: At 0.1 to 3.0 mg/kg, clonal expansion of CD4+ and CD8+ blood T cells had occurred by week 6.

V dropped 3 bases and J dropped 2 bases, with 17 bases sitting between them. Germline V CDR1 and CDR2: KGHSH, LQKENI. The CDR3 sequence is 17 residues long. The TCR originated in an adult with an advanced solid tumor such as melanoma, head and neck, liver or kidney cancer. This material consisted of CD4+ or CD8+ T cells sorted from blood, taken in a trial of the OX40 agonist ivuxolimab. The V and J genes are TRBV18 and TRBJ2-1; no definite D call. In DNA form, the CDR3 reads TGTGCCAGCTCACCTCCCAGTCGGGTAGACGCCTACAATGAGCAGTTCTTC. As protein: CASSPPSRVDAYNEQFF.